This T cell receptor (beta chain) was identified in a study of beta chain features in type 1 diabetes. Findings and caveats of the study: VDJ junctions in type 1 diabetes patients carried more deletions and fewer insertions. A PCR bias possibly favoring shorter templates would apply equally to patients and controls.

The sequenced template was cDNA made from the entire isolated RNA. For naive, central memory and regulatory T cell samples, reads averaged roughly 4 million. Clones were sequenced by immunoSEQ multiplex PCR, and TCRdb holds only the in-frame ones, with some missing. The sample records about 450,000 clones, 9.5% to 12% being singletons. In the case of this clone: Its specificity is unknown.

The germline V gene encodes CDR1 SGDLS and CDR2 YYNGEE. The CDR3 contains 16 residues. V gave up 0 bases and J gave up 3 bases, with 14 bases separating them. Central memory, naive, regulatory and stem cell-like memory CD4+ cells were sorted by CD45RO/CCR7/CD25/CD127/CD95/CD27. This chain connects TRBV9 to TRBJ2-3; D gene ambiguous. The receptor was isolated from a woman aged 18-29 years in good health. The sample taken for sequencing was naive CD4+ T cells from blood. DNA of the CDR3: TGTGCCAGCAGCGTAGTAGGGAAACTAACTACAGATACGCAGTATTTT. Amino acid sequence: CASSVVGKLTTDTQYF. Combining the CDR3 with reference TRBV9 and TRBJ2-3 gives the whole variable domain DSGVTQTPKHLITATGQRVTLRCSPRSGDLSVYWYQQSLDQGLQFLIQYYNGEERAKGNILERFSAQQFPDLHSELNLSSLELGDSALYFCASSVVGKLTTDTQYFGPGTRLTVL.